Listed here are 11 T cell receptor beta chains from one sample, sequenced in a study of prognosis after radiotherapy for stage I lung cancer (dated by TCRdb to the early 2020s). The reads were generated on an Illumina HiSeq 3000. The TCR beta CDR3 region was amplified from genomic DNA by two rounds of multiplex PCR. In the first round of PCR, primers specific to each TRBV and TRBJ gene were used, and the primer sequences are filed in Chinese patent CN105087789A. Using fastp trimming at Q25 and MiXCR clonotype assembly, TCRdb reanalyzed the public sequencing data and kept in-frame beta chains. For every CDR3 protein sequence, its rows merge into one entry that carries the most common genes and DNA. Here the sample has just over 30,000 distinct CDR3 sequences; about 32% occur a single time. The ten largest account for roughly a third of the sample. The source material was PBMCs, sampled before or after stereotactic body radiation therapy (not recorded which). These receptors originate from a donor aged 50 or older with non-small cell lung cancer.

The table lists this clonotype with many counts. V is TRBV9 and J is TRBJ2-2; D is undetermined. V lost 0 bases to trimming and J lost 5 bases, with 8 bases between them. The CDR3 runs to 14 residues. CDR1 is SGDLS, CDR2 YYNGEE, per germline. The CDR3 region has the DNA TGTGCCAGCAGCGTAGATCCTCGGACCGGGGAGCTGTTTTTT. Amino acids: CASSVDPRTGELFF.

This clonotype was counted ten times or more. V usage is TRBV9 and J usage is TRBJ2-2, with a possible D match to TRBD2 (5 bases). Trimming removed 5 bases from V and 4 bases from J, with 18 bases in between. From germline, CDR1 is SGDLS and CDR2 YYNGEE. The CDR3 totals 16 residues. This CDR3 is CASRGDGSRGTGELFF. DNA of the CDR3: TGTGCCAGCAGGGGCGATGGGTCCCGGGGCACCGGGGAGCTGTTTTTT.

This clonotype is termed hyperexpanded. The CDR3 DNA reads TGTGCCAGCAGTTCACACGCGAGCGGGAGGGCAGGAGAGCAGTACTTC. Its translation: CASSSHASGRAGEQYF. The chain carries TRBV6-5 and TRBJ2-7, with 10 nucleotides matching TRBD2. Looked up from germline, CDR1 is MNHEY and CDR2 is SVGAGI. This CDR3 contains 16 residues. Trimming cost V 4 bases and J 7 bases; bases outside gene matches: 13.

With respect to this clonotype: A much bigger clone sits one base away, suggesting this may be a read error. The chain couples TRBV20-1 to TRBJ1-2; 11 bases map to TRBD1. Germline V gene sequence: CDR1 DFQATT, CDR2 SNEGSKA (reference sequence). The CDR3 covers 16 residues. This CDR3 reads CSARTGTGGLLRGYAF. CDR3 coding DNA: TGCAGTGCTAGGACCGGGACAGGGGGGCTCCTTCGAGGCTACGCCTTC.

This clonotype occurred many times. The chain has TRBV5-1 and TRBJ2-5; D not resolved. CDR3 length equals 12 residues. Germline loops: CDR1 SGHRS, CDR2 YFSETQ. With 5 bases removed from V and 2 bases from J, the gap between germline ends came to 7 bases. CDR3 DNA sequence: TGCGCCAGCAGGGCCGTACAAGAGACCCAGTACTTC. As protein: CASRAVQETQYF.

This clonotype was observed many times. V and J are TRBV15 and TRBJ2-6, with 8 bases aligning to TRBD1. Germline V gives CDR1 LNHNV, CDR2 YYDKDF (reference sequence). The CDR3 is 15 residues long. Trimming at V came to 9 bases and at J to 4 bases, leaving 8 bases not matched to a gene. The CDR3 loop reads CATRQGRSGANVLTF. CDR3 DNA: TGTGCCACTCGACAGGGGAGATCGGGGGCCAACGTCCTGACTTTC.

This chain joins TRBV5-1 and TRBJ2-3, with 7 positions matching TRBD2. Germline values: CDR1 SGHRS, CDR2 YFSETQ. The junction had 7 bases not matched to a gene; V was cut back by 0 bases and J by 3 bases. The CDR3 has 16 residues. CDR3 protein: CASSLEGTIVTDTQYF. The CDR3 DNA is TGCGCCAGCAGCTTGGAAGGGACTATCGTGACAGATACGCAGTATTTT.

This chain connects TRBV2 to TRBJ2-6; perhaps TRBD1 as D (6 bases). This CDR3 comprises 15 residues. Trimming took off 7 bases at V and 1 base at J, with 11 bases between the two ends. Per the germline V gene, CDR1 is SNHLY and CDR2 is FYNNEI. The CDR3 here is CASMHTGSGANVLTF. For the CDR3, the DNA is TGTGCCAGCATGCATACAGGGTCTGGGGCCAACGTCCTGACTTTC.

Ten or more counts support this clonotype. The chain joins TRBV19 to TRBJ2-7; 10 bases align to TRBD1. J was trimmed by 3 bases and V by 3 bases; bases with no gene match: 8. The CDR3 runs 16 residues. The germline gives CDR1 LNHDA, CDR2 SQIVND (reference sequence). CDR3 DNA sequence: TGTGCCAGTAGTATCCAGGGACAGGGGTTCATCTACGAGCAGTACTTC. Protein product: CASSIQGQGFIYEQYF.

This clonotype was seen more than once but under ten times. The chain recombines TRBV15 with TRBJ2-3, with 9 bases aligning to TRBD2. The CDR3 covers 21 residues. J gave up 5 bases and V 2 bases, and 23 bases lay outside the gene matches. The germline V gene encodes CDR1 LNHNV and CDR2 YYDKDF (reference sequence). The CDR3 nucleotides are TGTGCCACCAGCAGATTACAGGACGCCTCTCTAGTAGCGGGAGTAGGAGATACGCAGTATTTT. Translated, it gives CATSRLQDASLVAGVGDTQYF.

This clonotype was counted many times. This chain joins TRBV7-2 and TRBJ2-1; 7 bases agree with TRBD2. The CDR3 runs to 14 residues. After removal of 1 base from V and 7 bases from J, the junction contained 4 bases not matched to a gene. In germline, CDR1 is SGHTA, CDR2 FQGNSA. This CDR3 is CASSLGGSINEQFF. CDR3 coding DNA: TGTGCCAGCAGCTTAGGCGGGAGTATAAATGAGCAGTTCTTC.